This T cell receptor beta chain was identified during a study of identical twins. TCRdb independently ran MiXCR on the 5' RACE reads; one entry per CDR3 protein. The sample has about 530,000 distinct CDR3 sequences; 13% to 15% are singletons. This clonotype occurred many times. Its target is not known. The study's findings and limits: Possibly, invariant MAIT and iNKT cells partly confounded zero-insertion analyses. Fewer insertions were carried by abundant cord blood beta clonotypes, but none was seen in memory repertoires.

J lost 3 bases, V lost 6 bases, and 1 base had no gene match. Germline CDR1 and CDR2: MDHEN and SYDVKM. This CDR3 is built from 12 residues. These data are also associated with another study on yellow fever vaccine responses in identical twins. Per that paper: Twins' vaccine T cell response reportedly gave the appearance of partial convergence and partial personalization.

This TCR was sampled from a woman aged 18-29 years in good health. The chain is built from TRBV28 and TRBJ2-5, with 7 bases identical to TRBD2. Sequencing was performed on CD4+ T cells sorted from blood. The CDR3 spells CASRGGEETQYF. CDR3 in DNA: TGTGCCAGCAGGGGGGGGGAAGAGACCCAGTACTTC.